This entry lists 17 T cell receptor beta chains sequenced from one sample in a study of yellow fever vaccine responses in identical twins. TCRdb reprocessed the RT-PCR reads via MiXCR and lists one record per CDR3 protein. The table shows approximately 20,000 distinct CDR3 sequences, with approximately 70% occurring only once. Specimen: T cells from blood (PBMCs), unsorted or a sorted subset (not recorded which), collected before or after yellow fever vaccination (not recorded which). All receptors derive from a woman in her late teens or twenties who received the yellow fever vaccine.

The rearrangement links TRBV11-1 to TRBJ2-7, with a possible D match to TRBD2 (6 bases). Germline-derived CDR1 and CDR2 are SGHAT and FQDESV (reference sequence). Between the trimmed V and J ends, which lost 1 base and 0 bases, there was a span of 13 bases. This CDR3 has 16 amino acids. The DNA for the CDR3 is TGTGCCAGCAGCTTAGTTCAGGTCGGGAGCTCCTACGAGCAGTACTTC. As protein: CASSLVQVGSSYEQYF. Supplemented by reference TRBV11-1 and TRBJ2-7, the full variable domain reads EAEVAQSPRYKITEKSQAVAFWCDPISGHATLYWYRQILGQGPELLVQFQDESVVDDSQLPKDRFSAERLKGVDSTLKIQPAELGDSAMYLCASSLVQVGSSYEQYFGPGTRLTVT.

This clonotype has just a few counts. The chain uses TRBV2 and TRBJ2-1; 11 bases map to TRBD2. Germline V gene sequence: CDR1 SNHLY, CDR2 FYNNEI. V shed 1 base, J shed 7 bases, and the junction held 6 bases outside the gene matches. The CDR3 spans 16 residues. The CDR3 coding sequence is TGTGCCAGCAGTGAAGTCGGTAGCGGGAGGGGAAATGAGCAGTTCTTC. This encodes CASSEVGSGRGNEQFF.

This clonotype was found once. The J gene is TRBJ2-5, the V gene TRBV24-1, with D possibly being TRBD1 (6 bases). V lost 4 bases to trimming and J lost 5 bases, with 16 bases between them. Germline CDR1 and CDR2: KGHDR and SFDVKD. This CDR3 is built from 15 residues. The CDR3 here is CATSDPTGPTETQYF. CDR3 bases: TGTGCCACCAGTGACCCGACAGGCCCCACGGAGACCCAGTACTTC.

The CDR3 bases are TGTGCCAGTAAGGGCTCCCCCTCCGGGACTAGCGGGAGTGAGCAGTTCTTC. Protein: CASKGSPSGTSGSEQFF. The chain links TRBV5-6 to TRBJ2-1, with 14 positions matching TRBD2. The CDR3 extends over 17 amino acids. With 8 bases clipped from V and 9 bases from J, the junction kept 16 bases outside the gene matches. The germline gives CDR1 SGHDT, CDR2 YYEEEE.

This rearrangement joins TRBV5-1 to TRBJ2-3; 10 positions match TRBD2. The CDR3 has 16 amino acids. V shed 4 bases and J 1 base; nucleotides not matched to a gene: 6. Germline lookup yields CDR1 SGHRS and CDR2 YFSETQ. The CDR3 loop reads CASSLQGTSGTDTQYF. CDR3 nucleotide sequence: TGCGCCAGCAGCCTGCAAGGGACTAGCGGCACAGATACGCAGTATTTT.

The V and J genes are TRBV11-1 and TRBJ1-3, with D possibly matching TRBD1 (5 bases). This CDR3 has 16 residues. V lost 4 bases and J lost 1, with 14 bases in between. The germline V gene encodes CDR1 SGHAT and CDR2 FQDESV (reference sequence). The CDR3, as DNA: TGTGCCAGCAGCTGGGGCGAGTGGCAGTCTGGAAACACCATATATTTT. The encoded protein is CASSWGEWQSGNTIYF.

The chain recombines TRBV11-1 with TRBJ1-4; D ambiguous. This CDR3 comprises 14 residues. With 4 bases removed from V and 3 bases from J, the gap between germline ends came to 9 bases. Germline loops: CDR1 SGHAT, CDR2 FQDESV (reference sequence). The CDR3 region has the DNA TGTGCCAGCAGCTCAAGGGCCGCTAATGAAAAACTGTTTTTT. Protein product: CASSSRAANEKLFF. The complete variable domain, with remaining parts taken from reference TRBV11-1 and TRBJ1-4, reads EAEVAQSPRYKITEKSQAVAFWCDPISGHATLYWYRQILGQGPELLVQFQDESVVDDSQLPKDRFSAERLKGVDSTLKIQPAELGDSAMYLCASSSRAANEKLFFGSGTQLSVL.

This clonotype came up a few times. The chain employs TRBV2 and TRBJ2-1; 9 bases map to TRBD1. Looked up from germline, CDR1 is SNHLY and CDR2 is FYNNEI. The CDR3 spans 15 residues. V gave up 0 bases and J gave up 9 bases; unmatched junction bases: 6. CDR3 sequence: CASSEASYRGPEQFF. The CDR3 DNA is TGTGCCAGCAGTGAAGCGTCGTACAGGGGGCCTGAGCAGTTCTTC.

J is TRBJ2-1 and V is TRBV29-1; possible D gene TRBD2, 5 bases. This CDR3 is 15 amino acids long. Germline CDR1 is SQVTM and CDR2 is ANQGSEA. V lost 4 bases and J lost 5, with 18 bases in between. The DNA for the CDR3 is TGCAGCGTTGTCTTAGCCCACGGGAATAACAATGAGCAGTTCTTC. Translated: CSVVLAHGNNNEQFF.

V is TRBV29-1 and J is TRBJ2-1, with a weak D call TRBD1 (6 bases). V lost 5 bases and J 9 bases, leaving 11 bases between the germline ends. The CDR3 is 11 amino acids. Germline CDR1 is SQVTM and CDR2 is ANQGSEA. This chain's CDR3 is CSVNDRIEQFF. The CDR3, as DNA: TGCAGCGTTAACGACAGGATTGAGCAGTTCTTC.

V usage is TRBV11-2 and J usage is TRBJ1-1; 8 positions agree with TRBD1. Looked up from germline, CDR1 is SGHAT and CDR2 is FQNNGV. Trimming at V came to 4 bases and at J to 3 bases, leaving 16 bases not matched to a gene. This CDR3 is 18 amino acids long. CDR3 bases: TGTGCCAGCAGCTCATTACTCGACAGGGGCCGCCGGGACACTGAAGCTTTCTTT. This encodes CASSSLLDRGRRDTEAFF.

The J gene is TRBJ1-4, the V gene TRBV12-3 or TRBV12-4; D remains unclear. Trimming left V 6 bases short and J 7 bases short, with 12 bases between. This CDR3 has 13 amino acids. The CDR3 bases are TGTGCCAGCAGCACCGGCCTGGGTGAAAAACTGTTTTTT. Translated: CASSTGLGEKLFF.

V gene TRBV18 combines with J gene TRBJ1-1; no clear D. Germline CDR1 is KGHSH and CDR2 is LQKENI. V lost 0 bases and J 2 bases, leaving 10 bases between the germline ends. The CDR3 runs 15 residues. Here the CDR3 reads CASSPPQKINTEAFF. Written as DNA, the CDR3 is TGTGCCAGCTCACCACCGCAGAAAATTAACACTGAAGCTTTCTTT.

CDR3 sequence: CASSRSGQQETQYF. The CDR3, as DNA: TGTGCCAGTAGTCGATCGGGACAGCAAGAGACCCAGTACTTC. This chain connects TRBV19 to TRBJ2-5; 7 bases line up with TRBD1. CDR1 and CDR2 (germline): LNHDA, SQIVND (reference sequence). J lost 2 bases, V lost 5 bases, and 5 bases had no gene match. This CDR3 is built from 14 residues.

The table lists this clonotype with a few counts. The V call is TRBV28, the J call TRBJ2-7; the D is unclear. The CDR3 runs 12 residues. CDR1 MDHEN and CDR2 SYDVKM come from the germline V gene. Trimming shortened V by 2 bases and J by 1 base, and 3 bases separated the two germline ends. The CDR3 DNA reads TGTGCCAGCAGTTTACTATCCTACGAGCAGTACTTC. It is translated as CASSLLSYEQYF.

The gene calls are TRBV25-1 and TRBJ2-7; weak D call: TRBD2 (6 bases). There are 11 residues in the CDR3. V lost 8 bases and J lost 7, with 12 bases in between. CDR1 and CDR2 from the germline V gene are MGHDK and SYGVNS. The chain's CDR3 is CASEGLAEQYF. CDR3 sequence (DNA): TGTGCCAGCGAGGGTCTAGCGGAGCAGTACTTC.

The V and J genes are TRBV5-4 and TRBJ1-2; no firm D call. V was shortened by 3 bases and J by 0 bases, with 6 bases between the two germline ends. The CDR3 contains 13 residues. Germline V lookup: CDR1 SGHNT, CDR2 YYREEE (reference sequence). The CDR3 nucleotides read TGTGCCAGCAGCTCATATACTAACTATGGCTACACCTTC. Protein sequence: CASSSYTNYGYTF.